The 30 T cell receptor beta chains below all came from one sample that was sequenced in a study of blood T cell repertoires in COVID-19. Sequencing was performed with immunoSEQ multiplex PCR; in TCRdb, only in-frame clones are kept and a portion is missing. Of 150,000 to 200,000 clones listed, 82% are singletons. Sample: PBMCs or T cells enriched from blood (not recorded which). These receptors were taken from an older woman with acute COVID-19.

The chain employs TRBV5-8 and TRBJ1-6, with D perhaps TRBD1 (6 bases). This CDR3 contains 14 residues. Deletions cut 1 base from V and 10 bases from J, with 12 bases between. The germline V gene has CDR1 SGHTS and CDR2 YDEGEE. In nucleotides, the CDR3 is TGTGCCAGCAGCTTGACAGGGTCCGGCTCACCCCTCCACTTT. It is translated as CASSLTGSGSPLHF.

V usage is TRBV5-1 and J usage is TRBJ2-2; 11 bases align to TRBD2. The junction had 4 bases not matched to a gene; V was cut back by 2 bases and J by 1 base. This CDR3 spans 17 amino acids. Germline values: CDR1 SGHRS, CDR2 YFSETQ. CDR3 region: CASSLYGLAGNTGELFF. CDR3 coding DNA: TGCGCCAGCAGCTTATATGGACTAGCGGGGAACACCGGGGAGCTGTTTTTT.

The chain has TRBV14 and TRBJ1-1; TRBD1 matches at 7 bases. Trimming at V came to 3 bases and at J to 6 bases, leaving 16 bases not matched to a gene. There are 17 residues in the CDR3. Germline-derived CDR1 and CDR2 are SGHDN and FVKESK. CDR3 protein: CASSQQKGLQGLAEAFF. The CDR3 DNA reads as TGTGCCAGCAGCCAGCAAAAAGGCTTACAGGGGTTGGCTGAAGCTTTCTTT.

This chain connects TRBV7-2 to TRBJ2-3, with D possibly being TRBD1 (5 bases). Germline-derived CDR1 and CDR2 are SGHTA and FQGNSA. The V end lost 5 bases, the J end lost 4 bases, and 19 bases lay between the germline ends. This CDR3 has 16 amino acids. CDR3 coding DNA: TGTGCCAGCAGCCCAAGGGGATTCCGCTCGGCAGATACGCAGTATTTT. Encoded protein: CASSPRGFRSADTQYF.

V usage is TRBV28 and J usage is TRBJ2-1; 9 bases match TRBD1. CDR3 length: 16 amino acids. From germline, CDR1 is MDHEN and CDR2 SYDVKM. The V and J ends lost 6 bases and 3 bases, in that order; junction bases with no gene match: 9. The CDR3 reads CASSLPTGQGYNEQFF. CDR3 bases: TGTGCCAGCAGCCTACCGACGGGACAGGGCTACAATGAGCAGTTCTTC.

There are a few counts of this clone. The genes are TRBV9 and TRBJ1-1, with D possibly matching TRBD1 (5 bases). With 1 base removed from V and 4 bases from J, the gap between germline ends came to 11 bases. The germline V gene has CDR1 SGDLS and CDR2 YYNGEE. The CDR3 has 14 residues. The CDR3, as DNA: TGTGCCAGCAGCGTAAGGTACCAGGGCACTGAAGCTTTCTTT. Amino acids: CASSVRYQGTEAFF.

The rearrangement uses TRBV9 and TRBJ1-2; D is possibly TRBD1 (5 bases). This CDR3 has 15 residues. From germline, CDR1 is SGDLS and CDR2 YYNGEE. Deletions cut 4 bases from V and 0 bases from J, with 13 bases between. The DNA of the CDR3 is TGTGCCAGCAGCCCGGCGGGGGGGACTAACTATGGCTACACCTTC. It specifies CASSPAGGTNYGYTF. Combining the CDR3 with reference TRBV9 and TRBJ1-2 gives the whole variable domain DSGVTQTPKHLITATGQRVTLRCSPRSGDLSVYWYQQSLDQGLQFLIQYYNGEERAKGNILERFSAQQFPDLHSELNLSSLELGDSALYFCASSPAGGTNYGYTFGSGTRLTVV.

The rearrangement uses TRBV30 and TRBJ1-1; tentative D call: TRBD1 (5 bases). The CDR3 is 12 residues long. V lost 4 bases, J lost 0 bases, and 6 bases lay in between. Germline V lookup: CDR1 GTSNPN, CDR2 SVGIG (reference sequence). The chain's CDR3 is CAWTGMNTEAFF. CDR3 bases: TGTGCCTGGACAGGGATGAACACTGAAGCTTTCTTT.

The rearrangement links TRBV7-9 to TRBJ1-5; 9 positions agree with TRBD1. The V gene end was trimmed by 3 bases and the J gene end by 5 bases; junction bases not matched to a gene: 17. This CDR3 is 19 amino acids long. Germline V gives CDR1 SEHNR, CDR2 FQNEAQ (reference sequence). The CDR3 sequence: CASSLSAGTGIFRDQPQHF. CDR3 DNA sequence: TGTGCCAGCAGCTTGTCAGCCGGGACAGGGATCTTCCGGGATCAGCCCCAGCATTTT.

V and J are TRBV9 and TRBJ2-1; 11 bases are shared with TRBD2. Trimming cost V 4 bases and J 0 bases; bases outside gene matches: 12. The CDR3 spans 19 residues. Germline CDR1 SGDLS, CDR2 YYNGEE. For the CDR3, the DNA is TGTGCCAGCAGCCCTCGACCGACTAGCGGGACGAGCTCCTACAATGAGCAGTTCTTC. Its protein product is CASSPRPTSGTSSYNEQFF.

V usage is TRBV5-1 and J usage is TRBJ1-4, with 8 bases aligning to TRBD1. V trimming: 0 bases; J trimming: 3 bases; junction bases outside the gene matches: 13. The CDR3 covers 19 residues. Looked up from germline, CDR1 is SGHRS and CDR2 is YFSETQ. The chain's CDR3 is CASSLVPFSTGGANEKLFF. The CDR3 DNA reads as TGCGCCAGCAGCTTGGTACCATTCTCTACAGGGGGAGCTAATGAAAAACTGTTTTTT.

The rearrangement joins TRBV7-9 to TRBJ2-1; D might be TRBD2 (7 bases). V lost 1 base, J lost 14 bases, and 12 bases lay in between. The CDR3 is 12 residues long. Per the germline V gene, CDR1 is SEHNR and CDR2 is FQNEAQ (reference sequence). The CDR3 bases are TGTGCCAGCAGCTTAGAAGGGGGGGCCAAGTTCTTC. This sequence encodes CASSLEGGAKFF.

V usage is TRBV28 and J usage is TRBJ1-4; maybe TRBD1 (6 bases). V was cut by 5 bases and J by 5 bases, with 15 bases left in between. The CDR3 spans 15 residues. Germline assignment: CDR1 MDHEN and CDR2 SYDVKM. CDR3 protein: CASSTPGDVNEKLFF. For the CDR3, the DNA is TGTGCCAGCAGTACCCCAGGGGACGTCAATGAAAAACTGTTTTTT. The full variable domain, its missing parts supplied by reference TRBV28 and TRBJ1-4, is DVKVTQSSRYLVKRTGEKVFLECVQDMDHENMFWYRQDPGLGLRLIYFSYDVKMKEKGDIPEGYSVSREKKERFSLILESASTNQTSMYLCASSTPGDVNEKLFFGSGTQLSVL.

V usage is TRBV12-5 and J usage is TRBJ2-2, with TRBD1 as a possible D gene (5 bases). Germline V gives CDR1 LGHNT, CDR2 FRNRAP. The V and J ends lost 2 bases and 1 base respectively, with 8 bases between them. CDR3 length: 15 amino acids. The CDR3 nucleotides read TGTGCTAGTGGTTTGTCACAGGTGAACACCGGGGAGCTGTTTTTT. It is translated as CASGLSQVNTGELFF.

The CDR3 DNA sequence: TGTGCCAGCAGCTTGCCCGGGGACAGAATATATTTT. Its translation is CASSLPGDRIYF. The V and J genes are TRBV5-6 and TRBJ1-3; TRBD1 agrees at 7 bases. The germline gives CDR1 SGHDT, CDR2 YYEEEE. Trimming took 1 base from V and 13 from J; bases not matched to a gene: 5. This CDR3 is built from 12 residues.

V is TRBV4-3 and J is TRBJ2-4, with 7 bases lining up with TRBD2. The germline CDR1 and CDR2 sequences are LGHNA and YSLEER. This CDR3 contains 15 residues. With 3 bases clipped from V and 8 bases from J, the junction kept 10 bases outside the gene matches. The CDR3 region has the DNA TGCGCCAGCAGCCAGACTTCGGGGGGTGGGGACATTCAGTACTTC. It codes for CASSQTSGGGDIQYF.

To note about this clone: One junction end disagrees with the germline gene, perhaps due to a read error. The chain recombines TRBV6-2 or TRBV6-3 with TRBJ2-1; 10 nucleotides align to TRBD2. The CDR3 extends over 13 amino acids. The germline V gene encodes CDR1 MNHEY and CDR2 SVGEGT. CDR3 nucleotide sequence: TGTGCCAGCAGTTCCCTCGCTAGCGGGAGCTCCCTCTTC. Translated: CASSSLASGSSLF.

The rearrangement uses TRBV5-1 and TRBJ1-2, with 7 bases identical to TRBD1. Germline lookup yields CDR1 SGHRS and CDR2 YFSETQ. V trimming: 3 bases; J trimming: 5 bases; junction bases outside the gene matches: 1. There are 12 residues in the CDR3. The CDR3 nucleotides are TGCGCCAGCAGCTGGGACAGATATGGCTACACCTTC. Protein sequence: CASSWDRYGYTF.

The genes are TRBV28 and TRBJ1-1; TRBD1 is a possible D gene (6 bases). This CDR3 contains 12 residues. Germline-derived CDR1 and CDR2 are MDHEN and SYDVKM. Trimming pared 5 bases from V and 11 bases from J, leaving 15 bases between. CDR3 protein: CASSKIRGAAFF. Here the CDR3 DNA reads TGTGCCAGCAGTAAGATCAGGGGAGCGGCTTTCTTT. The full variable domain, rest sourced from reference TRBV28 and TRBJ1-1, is DVKVTQSSRYLVKRTGEKVFLECVQDMDHENMFWYRQDPGLGLRLIYFSYDVKMKEKGDIPEGYSVSREKKERFSLILESASTNQTSMYLCASSKIRGAAFFGQGTRLTVV.

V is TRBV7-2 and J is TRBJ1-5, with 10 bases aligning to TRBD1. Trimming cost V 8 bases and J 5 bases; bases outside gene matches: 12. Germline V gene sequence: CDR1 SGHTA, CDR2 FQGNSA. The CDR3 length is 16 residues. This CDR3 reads CASATTGTGDYQPQHF. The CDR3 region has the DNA TGTGCCAGCGCCACGACCGGGACAGGGGACTATCAGCCCCAGCATTTT. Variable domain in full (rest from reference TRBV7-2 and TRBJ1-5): GAGVSQSPSNKVTEKGKDVELRCDPISGHTALYWYRQSLGQGLEFLIYFQGNSAPDKSGLPSDRFSAERTGGSVSTLTIQRTQQEDSAVYLCASATTGTGDYQPQHFGDGTRLSIL.

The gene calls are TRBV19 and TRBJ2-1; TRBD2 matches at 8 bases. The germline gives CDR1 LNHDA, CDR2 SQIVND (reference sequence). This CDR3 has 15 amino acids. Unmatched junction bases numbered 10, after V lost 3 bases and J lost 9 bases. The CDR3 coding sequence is TGTGCCAGTAGTATCGGGCTAGCGGGCCCCAGTGAGCAGTTCTTC. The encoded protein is CASSIGLAGPSEQFF.

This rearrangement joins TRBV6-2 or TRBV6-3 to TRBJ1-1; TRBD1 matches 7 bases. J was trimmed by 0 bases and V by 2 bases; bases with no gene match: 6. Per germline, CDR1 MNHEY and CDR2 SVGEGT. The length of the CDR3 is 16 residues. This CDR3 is CASSYPKGQMNTEAFF. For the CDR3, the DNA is TGTGCCAGCAGTTACCCTAAGGGACAGATGAACACTGAAGCTTTCTTT.

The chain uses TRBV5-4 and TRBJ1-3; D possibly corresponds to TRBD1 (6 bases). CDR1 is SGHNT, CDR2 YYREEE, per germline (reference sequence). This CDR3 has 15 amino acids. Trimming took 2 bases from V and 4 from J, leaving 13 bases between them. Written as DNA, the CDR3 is TGTGCCAGCAGCTTAGTACAGGGTTCCGGAAACACCATATATTTT. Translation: CASSLVQGSGNTIYF.

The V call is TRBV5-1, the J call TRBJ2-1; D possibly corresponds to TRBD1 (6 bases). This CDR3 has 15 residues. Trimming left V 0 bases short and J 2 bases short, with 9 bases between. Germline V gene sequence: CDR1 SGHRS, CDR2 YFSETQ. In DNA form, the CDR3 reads TGCGCCAGCAGCTTGGAGGGGACACCCTACAATGAGCAGTTCTTC. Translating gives CASSLEGTPYNEQFF.

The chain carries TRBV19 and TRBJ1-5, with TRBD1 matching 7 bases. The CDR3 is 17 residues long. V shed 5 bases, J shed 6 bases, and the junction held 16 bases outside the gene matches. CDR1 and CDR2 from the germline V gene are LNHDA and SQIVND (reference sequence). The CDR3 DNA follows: TGTGCCAGTAGTCCGAATGGTGGAGGGGGCTTAAGTCAGCCCCAGCATTTT. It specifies CASSPNGGGGLSQPQHF.

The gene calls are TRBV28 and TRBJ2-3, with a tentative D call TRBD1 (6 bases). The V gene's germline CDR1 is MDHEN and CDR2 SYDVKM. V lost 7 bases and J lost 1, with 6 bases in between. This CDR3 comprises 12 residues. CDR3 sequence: CASKGGTDTQYF. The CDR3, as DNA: TGTGCCAGCAAGGGGGGCACAGATACGCAGTATTTT.

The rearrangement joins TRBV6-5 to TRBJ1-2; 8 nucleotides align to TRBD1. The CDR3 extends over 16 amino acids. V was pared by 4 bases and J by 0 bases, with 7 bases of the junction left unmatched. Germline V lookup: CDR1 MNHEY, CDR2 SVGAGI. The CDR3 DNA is TGTGCCAGCAGTTTGCCGGGACAGGAAGCTAACTATGGCTACACCTTC. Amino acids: CASSLPGQEANYGYTF.

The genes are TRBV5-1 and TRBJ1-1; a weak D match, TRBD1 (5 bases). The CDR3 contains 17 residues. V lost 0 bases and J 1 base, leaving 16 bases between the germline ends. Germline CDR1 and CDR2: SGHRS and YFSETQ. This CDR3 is CASSLADRLGQNTEAFF. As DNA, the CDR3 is TGCGCCAGCAGCTTGGCAGACCGATTGGGGCAGAACACTGAAGCTTTCTTT.

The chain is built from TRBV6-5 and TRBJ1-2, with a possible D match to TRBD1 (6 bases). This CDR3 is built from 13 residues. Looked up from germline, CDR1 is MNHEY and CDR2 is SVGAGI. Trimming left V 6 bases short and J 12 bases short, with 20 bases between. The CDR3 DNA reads TGTGCCAGCAGCCGACAGGCTGCGGCCGAGGACACCTTC. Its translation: CASSRQAAAEDTF.

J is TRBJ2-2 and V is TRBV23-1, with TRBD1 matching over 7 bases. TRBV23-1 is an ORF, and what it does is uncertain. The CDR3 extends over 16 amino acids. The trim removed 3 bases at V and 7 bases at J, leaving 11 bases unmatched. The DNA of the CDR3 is TGCGCCAGCAGTCACCCGCGTCAGGGGGTGAACGGGGAGCTGTTTTTT. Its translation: CASSHPRQGVNGELFF.